This T cell receptor beta chain was identified in a study of long-term antiretroviral therapy in people with HIV. This CDR3 is 16 amino acids long. With 4 bases clipped from V and 5 bases from J, the junction kept 12 bases outside the gene matches. In germline, CDR1 is MNHEY, CDR2 SVGAGI. Assay version v3.0 of immunoSEQ was used, and it was run at survey level. A target of 40,000-50,000 T-cell genomes per sample was set for sequencing. Libraries were prepared by immunoSEQ multiplex PCR; TCRdb keeps only in-frame clonotypes and omits some of them. The data show some 17,000 clones, roughly four fifths seen once.

The rearrangement uses TRBV6-5 and TRBJ2-7; 9 bases map to TRBD2. The receptor was derived from a man aged 18 to 29 with HIV. The sample here was unsorted PBMCs, taken 0.1 years after starting antiretroviral therapy. The CDR3 nucleotides are TGTGCCAGCAGTTCCCTTTTTCCGGGACTAGCCCACGAGCAGTACTTC. This translates into CASSSLFPGLAHEQYF.